This T cell receptor beta chain stems from a study of technical replicates of blood from a few donors (dated by TCRdb to the late 2010s). For this clone: Which antigen it targets is not known. The input lacks base qualities; no much larger clone sits a single base away.

Library method: the immunoSEQ multiplex PCR assay. As stored in TCRdb, this immuneACCESS dataset retains in-frame rearrangements with V and J assigned. A fraction of the clones does not appear; measured against another copy, unresolved V genes explain less than half of the discrepancy, and the remainder lacks a known reason. This sample is represented by 53,000 or so clones; 86% of them were singletons. Roughly 5.2% of the sample belongs to the ten largest clones. V lost 0 bases and J lost 0 bases; the stretch between them is 10 bases long. The cysteine opens and the phenylalanine closes a CDR3 of 15 amino acids. Only CDR3 DNA remains: 45 bases, in frame from the first base. For CDR1 and CDR2, the germline V gene lists SGHRS and YFSETQ.

Sequenced material: PBMCs. The chain is made from TRBV5-1 and TRBJ2-7; the D gene is perhaps TRBD1, on 6 matching bases. This TCR came from a human donor in good health. Some clones in this sample may be carry-over from other donors' samples. The DNA sequence reads TGCGCCAGCAGCTTGGCCGCAGGGGACTCCTACGAGCAGTACTTC. Its amino acids are CASSLAAGDSYEQYF.